Presented here are 17 T cell receptor beta chains from one specimen sequenced in a study of cytomegalovirus exposure and HLA in healthy donors (dated by TCRdb to 2016 to 2017). The library was produced with the immunoSEQ multiplex PCR assay. The multiplex PCR relied on a mix of 60 forward primers for TCR Vbeta segments and 13 reverse primers for TCR Jbeta segments. As stored in TCRdb, this immuneACCESS dataset retains in-frame rearrangements with V and J assigned. A fraction of the clones does not appear; measured against another copy, unresolved V genes explain less than half of the discrepancy, and the remainder lacks a known reason. In this sample's table one finds 150,000 to 200,000 clones. The ten biggest clones cover about 0.8% of the sample. The sequenced sample consisted of PBMCs. The source is a woman in her late teens or twenties in good health and CMV-seropositive.

The rearrangement links TRBV29-1 to TRBJ2-2; TRBD1 matches 9 bases. Per germline, CDR1 SQVTM and CDR2 ANQGSEA. The CDR3 is 18 amino acids. The V segment lost 4 bases and the J segment 1 base; nucleotides outside the gene matches: 13. CDR3 bases: TGCAGCGTTGGGATACAGGGACAGGGAACATTGAACACCGGGGAGCTGTTTTTT. Its translation: CSVGIQGQGTLNTGELFF.

The chain uses TRBV12-1 and TRBJ2-5; TRBD1 is the table's D call, not checked against the DNA. TRBV12-1 is reported as a pseudogene. The CDR3 is 17 residues long. CDR3 nucleotide sequence: TGTGCCAGCAGCGCTTCTAAAGGGACAGGGACCCAAGAGACCCAGTACTTC. It yields the protein CASSASKGTGTQETQYF.

The rearrangement joins TRBV4-2 to TRBJ2-1, with D tentatively TRBD2 (5 bases). CDR1 and CDR2 (germline): LGHNA, YNFKEQ. The ends were cut back, 0 bases at V and 0 bases at J, with 15 bases in the middle. CDR3 size: 18 residues. CDR3 amino acids: CASSQEAQEGSSYNEQFF. CDR3 nucleotides: TGTGCCAGCAGCCAAGAGGCCCAAGAGGGTAGCTCCTACAATGAGCAGTTCTTC.

The V call is TRBV4-3, the J call TRBJ2-3; tentative D call: TRBD2 (7 bases). There are 16 residues in the CDR3. From germline, CDR1 is LGHNA and CDR2 YSLEER. The germline V and J ends were trimmed by 0 bases and 7 bases, with 17 bases remaining between them. Written as DNA, the CDR3 is TGCGCCAGCAGCCAAGATCGAGGGGGGGCTGTATATACGCAGTATTTT. It codes for CASSQDRGGAVYTQYF.

The chain uses TRBV18 and TRBJ1-2; D may be TRBD1 (6 bases). Looked up from germline, CDR1 is KGHSH and CDR2 is LQKENI. Trimming took off 6 bases at V and 6 bases at J, with 11 bases between the two ends. There are 12 residues in the CDR3. As DNA, the CDR3 is TGTGCCAGCTCCGGGGGGGCTGATGGCTACACCTTC. Translating gives CASSGGADGYTF.

The V gene is TRBV6-4, the J gene TRBJ2-6; D remains ambiguous. The germline V gene has CDR1 MRHNA and CDR2 SNTAGT. CDR3 length: 15 residues. The V and J ends lost 2 bases and 2 bases respectively, with 7 bases between them. CDR3 protein: CASSDSQAGANVLTF. The CDR3 DNA reads TGTGCCAGCAGTGACAGCCAGGCTGGGGCCAACGTCCTGACTTTC.

The rearrangement links TRBV2 to TRBJ1-5, with D unresolved. The CDR3 is 15 residues long. The germline V and J ends were trimmed by 2 bases and 2 bases, with 10 bases remaining between them. Germline CDR1 reads SNHLY; CDR2 reads FYNNEI. As DNA, the CDR3 is TGTGCCAGCAGTGAATACGGGGAAGGCAATCAGCCCCAGCATTTT. It yields the protein CASSEYGEGNQPQHF.

The chain recombines TRBV7-2 with TRBJ2-2, with TRBD2 matching 7 bases. V shed 6 bases, J shed 5 bases, and the junction held 9 bases outside the gene matches. CDR3 length: 15 amino acids. The germline CDR1 and CDR2 sequences are SGHTA and FQGNSA. For the CDR3, the DNA is TGTGCCAGCAGTAGACTAGCCAGGGAGACCGGGGAGCTGTTTTTT. It codes for CASSRLARETGELFF.

DNA of the CDR3: TGTGCCAGCAGCTTGGACAGGGGGCGGACAGATACGCAGTATTTT. Translating gives CASSLDRGRTDTQYF. This chain uses TRBV5-8 with TRBJ2-3, with TRBD1 identical over 9 bases. CDR1 is SGHTS and CDR2 is YDEGEE in the germline V gene. Unmatched junction bases numbered 2, after V lost 0 bases and J lost 3 bases. The CDR3 spans 15 residues.

This rearrangement joins TRBV6-1 to TRBJ2-5; a possible D gene is TRBD2 (7 bases). The V gene lost 5 bases and the J gene lost 5 bases, with 15 bases spanning the gap. CDR1 MNHNS and CDR2 SASEGT come from the germline V gene. The CDR3 is 14 amino acids. CDR3 residues: CASSRGGVAETQYF. CDR3 DNA sequence: TGTGCCAGCAGTAGGGGGGGGGTTGCGGAGACCCAGTACTTC.

The chain has TRBV5-6 and TRBJ2-7; D may be TRBD1 (6 bases). The length of the CDR3 is 14 residues. Looked up from germline, CDR1 is SGHDT and CDR2 is YYEEEE. V was cut by 5 bases and J by 5 bases, with 17 bases left in between. The CDR3 protein is CASRSGHRPNEQYF. CDR3 sequence (DNA): TGTGCCAGCAGATCGGGACACCGGCCCAACGAGCAGTACTTC.

The chain employs TRBV2 and TRBJ1-1; perhaps TRBD1 as D (6 bases). V dropped 6 bases and J dropped 2 bases, with 10 bases sitting between them. Germline V lookup: CDR1 SNHLY, CDR2 FYNNEI. The CDR3 runs 13 residues. CDR3 protein: CASRRTANTEAFF. CDR3 in DNA: TGTGCCAGCAGGAGGACAGCCAACACTGAAGCTTTCTTT.

The rearrangement joins TRBV2 to TRBJ1-4; D remains ambiguous. This CDR3 has 13 amino acids. CDR1 and CDR2 (germline): SNHLY, FYNNEI. Trimming stripped 4 bases from V and 8 bases from J, with 11 bases between. The CDR3, as DNA: TGTGCCAGCAGTGCGTACAGAGGGGAAAAACTGTTTTTT. Residues: CASSAYRGEKLFF.

The rearrangement links TRBV7-9 to TRBJ2-1, with TRBD2 as a possible D gene (5 bases). The CDR3 sequence is 12 residues long. The V end lost 5 bases, the J end lost 9 bases, and 11 bases lay between the germline ends. Per the germline V gene, CDR1 is SEHNR and CDR2 is FQNEAQ (reference sequence). CDR3 residues: CASSPREGEQFF. CDR3 nucleotide sequence: TGTGCCAGCAGCCCCCGGGAAGGTGAGCAGTTCTTC.

This chain connects TRBV10-3 to TRBJ1-2; 7 bases map to TRBD1. The ends lost 2 bases at V and 3 bases at J; junction bases unmatched: 6. CDR1 is ENHRY and CDR2 is SYGVKD in the germline V gene. The CDR3 consists of 15 residues. In nucleotides, the CDR3 is TGTGCCATCAGTGAGGGGGAACAGGGGCACTATGGCTACACCTTC. Translated, it gives CAISEGEQGHYGYTF.

The J gene is TRBJ1-1, the V gene TRBV11-2; D not certain. V lost 5 bases to trimming and J lost 1 base, with 17 bases between them. CDR1 and CDR2 (germline): SGHAT, FQNNGV. The CDR3 is 16 amino acids. CDR3 sequence (DNA): TGTGCCAGCAGCCCTACATCGGCCCTAGGGAACACTGAAGCTTTCTTT. Encoded protein: CASSPTSALGNTEAFF.

The chain carries TRBV25-1 and TRBJ2-1; 9 nucleotides line up with TRBD2. V lost 4 bases, J lost 1 base, and 8 bases stayed unmatched. Germline CDR1 and CDR2: MGHDK and SYGVNS. CDR3 size: 17 residues. The DNA for the CDR3 is TGTGCCAGCAGTGCGGTAGCGGGAGTCGTATCCTACAATGAGCAGTTCTTC. Translating it yields CASSAVAGVVSYNEQFF.